This TCR beta chain was recovered during a study of blood T cell repertoires in COVID-19. Some clones are missing from TCRdb's copy, which holds only in-frame ones; the method was immunoSEQ multiplex PCR. The sample shows about 100,000 clones, 70% to 90% of them seen only once. This TCR was sampled from a woman under 40 with acute or convalescent COVID-19. The material sequenced was peripheral blood.

The CDR3 sequence is CASSQDAVPAYNEQFF. The CDR3 DNA follows: TGCGCCAGCAGCCAAGATGCGGTACCCGCGTACAATGAGCAGTTCTTC. The J gene is TRBJ2-1, the V gene TRBV4-1; D call uncertain. CDR1 is MGHRA and CDR2 is YSYEKL in the germline V gene. V lost 0 bases and J lost 4, with 13 bases in between. The CDR3 sequence is 16 residues long.